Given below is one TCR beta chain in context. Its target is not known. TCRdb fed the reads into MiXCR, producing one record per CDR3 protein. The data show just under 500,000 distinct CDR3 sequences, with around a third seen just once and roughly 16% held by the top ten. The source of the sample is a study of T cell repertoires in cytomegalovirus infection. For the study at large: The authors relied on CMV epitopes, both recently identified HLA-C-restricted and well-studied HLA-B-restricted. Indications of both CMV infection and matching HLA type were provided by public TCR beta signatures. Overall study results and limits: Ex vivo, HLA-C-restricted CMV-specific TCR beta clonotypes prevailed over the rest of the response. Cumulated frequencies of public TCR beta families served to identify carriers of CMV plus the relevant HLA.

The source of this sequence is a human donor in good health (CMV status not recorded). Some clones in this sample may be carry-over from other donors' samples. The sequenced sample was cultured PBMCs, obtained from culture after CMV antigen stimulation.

The CDR3 loop is CASSQDLHRGLYEQYF. The CDR3 coding sequence is TGTGCCAGCAGCCAAGATCTGCACCGGGGCCTCTACGAGCAGTACTTC. The V and J genes are TRBV4-2 and TRBJ2-7; D tentatively fits TRBD1 or TRBD2 (5 bases each). Germline CDR1 LGHNA, CDR2 YNFKEQ. V was cut by 0 bases and J by 3 bases, with 15 bases left in between. The CDR3 length is 16 residues.